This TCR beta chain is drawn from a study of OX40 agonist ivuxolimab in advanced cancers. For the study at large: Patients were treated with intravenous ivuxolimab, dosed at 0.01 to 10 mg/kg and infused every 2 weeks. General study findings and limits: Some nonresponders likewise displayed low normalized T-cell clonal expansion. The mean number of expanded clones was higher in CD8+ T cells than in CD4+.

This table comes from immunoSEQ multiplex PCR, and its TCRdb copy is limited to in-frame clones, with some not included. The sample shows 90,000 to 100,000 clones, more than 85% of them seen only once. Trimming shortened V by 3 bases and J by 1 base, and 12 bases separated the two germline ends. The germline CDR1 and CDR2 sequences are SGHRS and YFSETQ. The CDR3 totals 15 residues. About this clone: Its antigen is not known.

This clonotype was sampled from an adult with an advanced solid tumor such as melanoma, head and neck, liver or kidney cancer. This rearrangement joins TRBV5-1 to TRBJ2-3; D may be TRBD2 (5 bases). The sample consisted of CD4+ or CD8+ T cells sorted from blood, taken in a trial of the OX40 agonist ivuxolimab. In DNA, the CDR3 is TGCGCCAGCAGCTCCGGACTGGCTCGCACAGATACGCAGTATTTT. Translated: CASSSGLARTDTQYF.